These 6 T cell receptor beta chains were sequenced from one sample in a study of identical twins. TCRdb ran MiXCR on the 5' RACE reads and lists one entry per CDR3 protein. This table has some 1,600,000 distinct CDR3 sequences, roughly 35% appearing once. The specimen was cord blood. These receptors came from a newborn girl in good health.

This clonotype was counted only a few times. The CDR3 region has the DNA TGTGCCACCAGCTCCCCCGGTACTAGCGGTGTAAGGGACATTCAGTACTTC. Protein sequence: CATSSPGTSGVRDIQYF. The chain recombines TRBV15 with TRBJ2-4; 8 bases agree with TRBD2. After removal of 5 bases from V and 8 bases from J, the junction contained 17 bases not matched to a gene. The CDR3 spans 17 residues. Germline V gene lookup returns CDR1 LNHNV and CDR2 YYDKDF (reference sequence).

This clonotype was counted only a few times. This rearrangement joins TRBV2 to TRBJ2-2, with a weak D call TRBD1 (5 bases). The CDR3 runs 14 residues. CDR1 SNHLY and CDR2 FYNNEI come from the germline V gene. V lost 6 bases and J lost 1, with 9 bases in between. CDR3 sequence: CASRGRENTGELFF. CDR3 coding DNA: TGTGCCAGCAGGGGCAGGGAGAACACCGGGGAGCTGTTTTTT. Full variable domain (outside the CDR3, taken from reference TRBV2 and TRBJ2-2): EPEVTQTPSHQVTQMGQEVILRCVPISNHLYFYWYRQILGQKVEFLVSFYNNEISEKSEIFDDQFSVERPDGSNFTLKIRSTKLEDSAMYFCASRGRENTGELFFGEGSRLTVL.

This clonotype was seen just once. Relative to the germline gene, one junction end is altered; a read error may explain this. The CDR3 reads CASSHKVATEVFF. In DNA, the CDR3 is TGTGCCAGCAGCCATAAGGTAGCCACTGAAGTTTTCTTT. The chain uses TRBV16 and TRBJ1-1; D unclear. CDR3 length: 13 residues. Per germline, CDR1 KGHSY and CDR2 FQNENV. Filled out from reference TRBV16 and TRBJ1-1, the complete variable domain reads GEEVAQTPKHLVRGEGQKAKLYCAPIKGHSYVFWYQQVLKNEFKFLISFQNENVFDETGMPKERFSAKCLPNSPCSLEIQATKLEDSAVYFCASSHKVATEVFFGQGTRLTVV.

The gene calls are TRBV7-8 and TRBJ2-3; D is undetermined. This CDR3 has 14 residues. Germline V gene data show CDR1 as SGHVS and CDR2 as FQNEAQ. Trimming took off 8 bases at V and 4 bases at J, with 16 bases between the two ends. CDR3 DNA sequence: TGTGCCAGCGGTGTAGGTCGGAGACCAGATACGCAGTATTTT. Translating it yields CASGVGRRPDTQYF.

This clonotype has a handful of counts. The chain couples TRBV4-1 to TRBJ2-3; TRBD1 agrees at 7 bases. This CDR3 has 16 amino acids. Trimming removed 1 base from V and 6 bases from J; junction bases left unmatched: 10. CDR1 MGHRA and CDR2 YSYEKL come from the germline V gene. CDR3 bases: TGCGCCAGCAGCCAAGTTCCGCCTGCGACAGGGGATACGCAGTATTTT. This codes for CASSQVPPATGDTQYF.

The J gene is TRBJ2-7, the V gene TRBV5-1; D may be TRBD1 or TRBD2 (5 bases each). In germline, CDR1 is SGHRS, CDR2 YFSETQ. The CDR3 extends over 16 amino acids. V lost 4 bases, J lost 7 bases, and 24 bases lay in between. CDR3 protein: CASSLGIGTTTNEQYF. The CDR3 DNA reads as TGCGCCAGCAGCCTGGGAATCGGGACCACCACAAATGAGCAGTACTTC.